The 28 T cell receptor beta chains below all came from one sample that was sequenced in a study of T cells after yellow fever vaccination. In TCRdb, the 5' RACE reads were re-called with MiXCR into one record per CDR3 protein. The sample yields about 130,000 distinct CDR3 sequences, 6.5% to 8% seen once. Sequencing was performed on CD4+ T cells sorted from PBMCs, taken more than 8 days after the first yellow fever vaccination. The receptors stem from a man aged 18 to 35 who received the YFV17D yellow fever vaccine.

This clonotype came up many times. CDR3 DNA sequence: TGCGCCAGCAGCCAACTCGGAGGGACTAACTATGGCTACACCTTC. This translates into CASSQLGGTNYGYTF. This chain uses TRBV4-3 with TRBJ1-2; unclear D gene. This CDR3 is built from 15 residues. Germline CDR1 and CDR2: LGHNA and YSLEER. V lost 2 bases and J 0 bases, leaving 10 bases between the germline ends.

In this sample, this clonotype turned up many times. The rearrangement links TRBV12-3 or TRBV12-4 to TRBJ2-7; TRBD2 matches 7 bases. V was clipped by 5 bases and J by 2 bases; unmatched bases: 9. The CDR3 has 15 amino acids. CDR3 DNA sequence: TGTGCCAGCAGTATCACCGGGGGGTATACCTACGAGCAGTACTTC. It codes for CASSITGGYTYEQYF.

This clonotype has more than one count but fewer than ten. CDR3 sequence (DNA): TGTGCCAGCAGTTTATCCTGGGGGGTGGGGCAAGAGACCCAGTACTTC. This sequence encodes CASSLSWGVGQETQYF. The gene calls are TRBV12-3 or TRBV12-4 and TRBJ2-5, with D possibly being TRBD2 (6 bases). This CDR3 region has 16 residues. Trimming removed 2 bases from V and 2 bases from J, with 15 bases in between.

In its sample, this clonotype was seen many times. The chain links TRBV10-1 to TRBJ2-1, with D unclear. V was pared by 3 bases and J by 3 bases, with 3 bases between. CDR3 length equals 12 residues. Germline V gives CDR1 WNHNN, CDR2 SYGVQD (reference sequence). DNA for the CDR3: TGCGCCAGCAGTGACAACTACAATGAGCAGTTCTTC. This translates into CASSDNYNEQFF.

This clonotype was seen only a few times. This chain joins TRBV18 and TRBJ2-2; D remains ambiguous. V lost 0 bases and J 7 bases, leaving 15 bases between the germline ends. The CDR3 is 16 amino acids. Germline CDR1 and CDR2: KGHSH and LQKENI. The CDR3 reads CASSPPSLGEGGELFF. CDR3 DNA: TGTGCCAGCTCACCACCATCCTTGGGTGAAGGCGGGGAGCTGTTTTTT. Based on the CDR3 plus reference TRBV18 and TRBJ2-2, the full variable domain is NAGVMQNPRHLVRRRGQEARLRCSPMKGHSHVYWYRQLPEEGLKFMVYLQKENIIDESGMPKERFSAEFPKEGPSILRIQQVVRGDSAAYFCASSPPSLGEGGELFFGEGSRLTVL.

This clonotype came up many times. This chain links TRBV6-2 or TRBV6-3 with TRBJ2-7; D may be TRBD2 (6 bases). The CDR3 runs to 13 residues. Germline V gene sequence: CDR1 MNHEY, CDR2 SVGEGT. V lost 3 bases, J lost 7 bases, and 13 bases lay in between. The CDR3 reads CASSYRRGAEQYV. The CDR3 nucleotides are TGTGCCAGCAGTTATAGGAGGGGCGCGGAGCAGTACGTC.

This clonotype came up many times. V is TRBV7-2 and J is TRBJ2-7; 7 bases map to TRBD1. This CDR3 is 14 amino acids long. V gave up 4 bases and J gave up 3 bases; unmatched junction bases: 6. Germline CDR1 and CDR2: SGHTA and FQGNSA. The CDR3 spells CASSSNRDSYEQYF. The CDR3 region has the DNA TGTGCCAGCAGCTCTAACCGGGACAGCTACGAGCAGTACTTC.

The chain is built from TRBV4-2 and TRBJ2-3; TRBD2 matches at 11 bases. Germline CDR1 LGHNA, CDR2 YNFKEQ. CDR3 size: 16 residues. V was pared by 2 bases and J by 1 base, with 2 bases of the junction left unmatched. The CDR3 spells CASSQIAGGRTDTQYF. The CDR3 DNA is TGTGCCAGCAGCCAAATAGCGGGGGGGCGCACAGATACGCAGTATTTT.

The sample holds many counts of this clonotype. The chain has TRBV7-8 and TRBJ1-1; TRBD1 agrees at 9 bases. Germline assignment: CDR1 SGHVS and CDR2 FQNEAQ. The V gene end was trimmed by 5 bases and the J gene end by 7 bases; junction bases not matched to a gene: 14. The CDR3 runs to 16 residues. The CDR3 DNA is TGTGCCAGCAGCCCACGGGGTTTACAGGGGGCTGATGAAGCTTTCTTT. It specifies CASSPRGLQGADEAFF.

Only a few counts were recorded for this clonotype. The V and J genes are TRBV19 and TRBJ2-3; D gene unclear. V lost 6 bases to trimming and J lost 5 bases, with 12 bases between them. Germline CDR1 is LNHDA and CDR2 is SQIVND (reference sequence). The CDR3 runs 13 residues. Here the CDR3 reads CASSDREGDTQYF. In nucleotides, the CDR3 is TGTGCCAGTAGCGATAGGGAAGGAGATACGCAGTATTTT.

At least ten counts were recorded for this clonotype. The chain couples TRBV12-3 or TRBV12-4 to TRBJ1-1; D might be TRBD1 (5 bases). The V end was cut by 7 bases, the J end by 4 bases, with 13 bases between. The CDR3 sequence is 13 residues long. CDR3 bases: TGTGCCAGCACCGGGCCGGGGGGCACTGAAGCTTTCTTT. Amino acids: CASTGPGGTEAFF.

This clonotype came up many times. The chain employs TRBV4-3 and TRBJ2-3; 9 nucleotides align to TRBD1. Germline loops: CDR1 LGHNA, CDR2 YSLEER. The CDR3 covers 18 residues. V dropped 0 bases and J dropped 3; count of bases not matched to a gene: 10. CDR3 DNA: TGCGCCAGCAGCCAAGAAGTGGACAGGGGCATTCGAACAGATACGCAGTATTTT. Translated, it gives CASSQEVDRGIRTDTQYF.

This clonotype showed up many times. This chain connects TRBV12-3 or TRBV12-4 to TRBJ2-1, with TRBD1 matching 9 bases. The CDR3 runs to 15 residues. V lost 6 bases, J lost 12 bases, and 15 bases stayed unmatched. CDR3 sequence: CASSGQGSGLSRQFF. The CDR3 DNA sequence: TGTGCCAGCAGCGGACAGGGGTCCGGCCTTTCCCGGCAGTTCTTC.

This clonotype turned up a few times. The chain has TRBV2 and TRBJ1-1; 9 nucleotides match TRBD1. The CDR3 runs 14 residues. The junction had 5 bases not matched to a gene; V was cut back by 4 bases and J by 5 bases. Germline V gene sequence: CDR1 SNHLY, CDR2 FYNNEI. The CDR3 coding sequence is TGTGCCAGCAGTGGCGGGACAGGGCGGACTGAAGCTTTCTTT. Its translation is CASSGGTGRTEAFF.

The chain is built from TRBV19 and TRBJ1-3; unclear D gene. The CDR3 spans 15 residues. From germline, CDR1 is LNHDA and CDR2 SQIVND (reference sequence). Trimming took off 6 bases at V and 0 bases at J, with 12 bases between the two ends. The CDR3 region is CASRNLGSSGNTIYF. Here the CDR3 DNA reads TGTGCCAGTAGGAACCTGGGAAGCTCTGGAAACACCATATATTTT.

This clonotype was found many times. The chain links TRBV12-3 or TRBV12-4 to TRBJ1-5, with no clear D. This CDR3 has 15 residues. V was cut by 3 bases and J by 3 bases, with 12 bases left in between. DNA of the CDR3: TGTGCCAGCAGTTTGGCCTCGGGGAACAATCAGCCCCAGCATTTT. It translates to CASSLASGNNQPQHF.

This clonotype came up many times. This chain joins TRBV20-1 and TRBJ1-5; possible D gene TRBD1, 5 bases. Trimming took off 7 bases at V and 1 base at J, with 11 bases between the two ends. CDR3 length: 13 amino acids. Per the germline V gene, CDR1 is DFQATT and CDR2 is SNEGSKA (reference sequence). The CDR3 DNA follows: TGCAGTGTTACTGGGGGGAGCAATCAGCCCCAGCATTTT. Encoded protein: CSVTGGSNQPQHF.

This clonotype occurred many times. The chain recombines TRBV3-1 with TRBJ2-2; a possible D gene is TRBD1 (6 bases). V was trimmed by 5 bases and J by 0 bases, leaving 10 bases between them. The CDR3 runs 15 residues. Germline V gene lookup returns CDR1 LGHDT and CDR2 YNNKEL (reference sequence). CDR3 loop: CASSSGTTNTGELFF. In DNA form, the CDR3 reads TGTGCCAGCAGCTCCGGGACAACGAACACCGGGGAGCTGTTTTTT.

This clonotype was seen only a few times. A much larger clone sits a single nucleotide away, making a read error possible. The V call is TRBV9, the J call TRBJ1-4; D uncertain. CDR1 SGDLS and CDR2 YYNGEE come from the germline V gene. This CDR3 contains 15 residues. This chain's CDR3 is CASSPRYSTDEKLFF. CDR3 DNA sequence: TGTGCCAGCAGCCCCCGATATTCAACTGATGAAAAACTGTTTTTT.

Many counts were recorded for this clonotype. The gene calls are TRBV6-1 and TRBJ1-1, with TRBD1 as a possible D gene (5 bases). The CDR3 consists of 13 residues. The germline V and J ends were trimmed by 5 bases and 1 base, with 8 bases remaining between them. The germline V gene has CDR1 MNHNS and CDR2 SASEGT. The CDR3 is CASSQRGNTEAFF. Here the CDR3 DNA reads TGTGCCAGCAGTCAAAGGGGGAACACTGAAGCTTTCTTT.

The chain is built from TRBV5-1 and TRBJ1-4; D possibly corresponds to TRBD1 (5 bases). Per germline, CDR1 SGHRS and CDR2 YFSETQ. The V gene lost 0 bases and the J gene lost 8 bases, with 11 bases spanning the gap. This CDR3 is built from 14 residues. The CDR3 DNA is TGCGCCAGCAGCTTGGACCAGGGTGGGGAAAAACTGTTTTTT. The encoded protein is CASSLDQGGEKLFF.

This clonotype was picked up many times. This chain uses TRBV24-1 with TRBJ2-2; D perhaps matches TRBD2 (7 bases). Germline values: CDR1 KGHDR, CDR2 SFDVKD. The ends were cut back, 4 bases at V and 4 bases at J, with 12 bases in the middle. This CDR3 is 15 amino acids long. CDR3 nucleotide sequence: TGTGCCACCAGTGACGCCGGGGGGCCCACCGGGGAGCTGTTTTTT. Its translation: CATSDAGGPTGELFF.

In its sample, this clonotype was seen many times. The V call is TRBV6-5, the J call TRBJ2-3; 7 nucleotides line up with TRBD1. The germline CDR1 and CDR2 sequences are MNHEY and SVGAGI. The CDR3 loop spans 15 amino acids. The trim removed 2 bases at V and 6 bases at J, leaving 8 bases unmatched. This CDR3 is CASSYDRVGVDTQYF. Written as DNA, the CDR3 is TGTGCCAGCAGTTACGACAGGGTGGGAGTGGATACGCAGTATTTT.

This clonotype was counted ten times or more. The chain joins TRBV7-2 to TRBJ2-1, with D hard to call. V lost 0 bases to trimming and J lost 8 bases, with 5 bases between them. Per germline, CDR1 SGHTA and CDR2 FQGNSA. CDR3 length: 12 amino acids. CDR3 DNA: TGTGCCAGCAGCTTAGCTTCGTATGAGCAGTTCTTC. This translates into CASSLASYEQFF.

Many counts were recorded for this clonotype. The V call is TRBV2, the J call TRBJ1-6; 8 bases align to TRBD1. The CDR3 covers 13 residues. Germline CDR1 and CDR2: SNHLY and FYNNEI. Losses at the gene ends were 7 bases for V and 9 bases for J; bases not matched to a gene: 5. CDR3 protein: CASKGTGGSPLHF. DNA of the CDR3: TGTGCCAGCAAAGGGACAGGAGGTTCACCCCTCCACTTT.

This clonotype was counted a few times. J is TRBJ1-1 and V is TRBV5-4, with 8 nucleotides matching TRBD1. Germline CDR1 and CDR2: SGHNT and YYREEE (reference sequence). This CDR3 contains 13 residues. V lost 6 bases and J lost 8; bases outside the gene matches: 9. CDR3 sequence: CASTTTGGAEAFF. CDR3 DNA: TGTGCCAGCACCACTACAGGGGGAGCAGAAGCTTTCTTT.

This clonotype was recorded at least ten times. The chain recombines TRBV5-1 with TRBJ2-3, with a tentative D call TRBD1 (5 bases). V was trimmed by 2 bases and J by 5 bases, leaving 15 bases between them. The CDR3 is 15 amino acids. Germline V gene lookup returns CDR1 SGHRS and CDR2 YFSETQ. Here the CDR3 DNA reads TGCGCCAGCAGCTTTACGGCAGGGCAAAGAGATACGCAGTATTTT. It encodes CASSFTAGQRDTQYF.

This clonotype was seen repeatedly, ten times or more. The rearrangement links TRBV28 to TRBJ2-5, with TRBD1 as a possible D gene (7 bases). The V gene's germline CDR1 is MDHEN and CDR2 SYDVKM. Trimming left V 11 bases short and J 4 bases short, with 14 bases between. The CDR3 is made up of 12 amino acids. CDR3 amino acids: CASRQGGETQYF. For the CDR3, the DNA is TGTGCCTCCCGACAGGGAGGAGAGACCCAGTACTTC.